Below are 5 T cell receptor beta chains sequenced from a single sample in a study of T cells after somatic rescue of genetic block. Repertoires were generated with immunoSEQ multiplex PCR, while TCRdb's copy carries only in-frame clones and drops some. This table holds approximately 100,000 clones, more than 80% found once. Sequencing used peripheral blood mononuclear cells (PBMCs). Every receptor here comes from a woman younger than 35.

The chain carries TRBV11-2 and TRBJ2-7, with D perhaps matching TRBD1 (5 bases). The V gene lost 6 bases and the J gene lost 0 bases, with 21 bases spanning the gap. Germline lookup yields CDR1 SGHAT and CDR2 FQNNGV. The length of the CDR3 is 17 residues. CDR3 protein: CASRNISGRAISYEQYF. The CDR3 DNA is TGTGCCAGCAGAAATATTTCTGGCAGGGCGATCTCCTACGAGCAGTACTTC.

J is TRBJ2-7 and V is TRBV18; D not resolved. The germline gives CDR1 KGHSH, CDR2 LQKENI. Trimming pared 3 bases from V and 1 base from J, leaving 10 bases between. CDR3 length: 14 amino acids. The CDR3 loop reads CASSPMSGSYEQYF. The DNA for the CDR3 is TGTGCCAGCTCACCCATGTCTGGATCCTACGAGCAGTACTTC.

DNA of the CDR3: TGTGCCTGCTCTTATAATTTCCGGACGGGCGAGCAGTACTTC. Protein: CACSYNFRTGEQYF. The V gene is TRBV30, the J gene TRBJ2-7; D is unresolved. V lost 6 bases and J lost 6, with 21 bases in between. Germline CDR1 is GTSNPN and CDR2 is SVGIG (reference sequence). The CDR3 is 14 amino acids.

Here the CDR3 DNA reads TGTGCCAGTAGTATCTTTTCTCCAGGGGGGAATGAAAAACTGTTTTTT. This sequence encodes CASSIFSPGGNEKLFF. V is TRBV19 and J is TRBJ1-4; 7 bases agree with TRBD1. The ends lost 3 bases at V and 5 bases at J; junction bases unmatched: 9. The CDR3 extends over 16 amino acids. Germline loops: CDR1 LNHDA, CDR2 SQIVND (reference sequence).

The chain links TRBV6-6 to TRBJ1-4; D is undetermined. Germline V gene sequence: CDR1 MNHNY, CDR2 SVGAGI (reference sequence). This CDR3 spans 15 amino acids. V lost 6 bases and J 0 bases, leaving 11 bases between the germline ends. The CDR3 protein is CASSHRESTNEKLFF. The CDR3 nucleotides read TGTGCCAGCAGCCACCGGGAGTCAACTAATGAAAAACTGTTTTTT.